The sequence of this T cell receptor (beta chain) was determined in a study of cytomegalovirus exposure and HLA in healthy donors. Findings and caveats of the study: The authors later found most CMV-associated TCR beta chains appeared HLA-restricted. Reportedly, cytomegalovirus status was diagnosed with high sensitivity and specificity. In a later analysis, V- and J-gene trimming of beta chains associated with a DCLRE1C missense variant, replicated independently. The listing of some 170 TCR beta chains classed them as cytomegalovirus-associated.

Primers for the PCR totalled 60 Vbeta and 13 Jbeta. The repertoire was sequenced with immunoSEQ multiplex PCR; TCRdb's copy has only in-frame clones and lacks some. The sample carries approximately 190,000 clones, approximately 86% recorded once. This CDR3 comprises 14 residues. J gave up 3 bases and V 3 bases, and 4 bases lay outside the gene matches. In germline, CDR1 is MGHRA, CDR2 YSYEKL. Comments on this clone: What it binds is unknown.

The clonotype comes from a boy aged 2 to 10 in good health and CMV-seronegative. J is TRBJ1-2 and V is TRBV4-1; 7 bases are shared with TRBD1. Sequencing was performed on PBMCs. In DNA, the CDR3 is TGCGCCAGCAGCCATCAGGGGGTGGACTATGGCTACACCTTC. This gives the protein CASSHQGVDYGYTF.